This T cell receptor beta chain emerged from a study of blood T cell repertoires in COVID-19. The assay was immunoSEQ multiplex PCR, and TCRdb's table has in-frame clones only and misses some. Here the sample spans about 81,000 clones, about 84% being singletons. The specimen was peripheral blood. The sequence came from a human donor in a cohort sampled during active COVID-19.

CDR3 sequence (DNA): TGTGCCAGTAGCCGACAGGGGGGGAATCAGCCCCAGCATTTT. Translation: CASSRQGGNQPQHF. The V and J genes are TRBV19 and TRBJ1-5; TRBD1 aligns across 9 bases. The CDR3 consists of 14 residues. V gave up 6 bases and J gave up 4 bases; unmatched junction bases: 4. Germline CDR1 and CDR2: LNHDA and SQIVND (reference sequence).